The 15 T cell receptor beta chains below come from one sample, sequenced in a study of breast tumors, draining lymph nodes, adjacent tissues. TCRdb used MiXCR to reprocess the multiplex PCR reads, holding one entry per CDR3 protein. The table shows roughly 80,000 distinct CDR3 sequences, with approximately 19% occurring only once. The lymph nodes were axillary draining lymph nodes from breast cancer patients. Material for sequencing was axillary lymph node tissue. All receptors derive from a female donor with breast cancer. Some clones in this sample may be carry-over from other donors' samples.

This CDR3 reads CASSPPGQGGEQYF. In DNA, the CDR3 is TGTGCCAGCTCACCACCGGGACAGGGCGGGGAGCAGTACTTC. V is TRBV18 and J is TRBJ2-7, with 9 bases identical to TRBD1. V gave up 0 bases and J gave up 7 bases; unmatched junction bases: 4. The length of the CDR3 is 14 residues. The germline V gene has CDR1 KGHSH and CDR2 LQKENI. Looking up the rest from reference TRBV18 and TRBJ2-7 gives the full variable domain: NAGVMQNPRHLVRRRGQEARLRCSPMKGHSHVYWYRQLPEEGLKFMVYLQKENIIDESGMPKERFSAEFPKEGPSILRIQQVVRGDSAAYFCASSPPGQGGEQYFGPGTRLTVT.

This clonotype was detected ten times or more. V is TRBV24-1 and J is TRBJ2-3; a possible D gene is TRBD2 (5 bases). CDR1 is KGHDR and CDR2 is SFDVKD in the germline V gene. This CDR3 comprises 13 residues. Trimming shortened V by 6 bases and J by 2 bases, and 8 bases separated the two germline ends. Written as DNA, the CDR3 is TGTGCCACCAGTAGAGGGATCACAGATACGCAGTATTTT. This translates into CATSRGITDTQYF.

On this clonotype itself: This may be a read error, as it is one base from a much larger clone. The chain employs TRBV6-1 and TRBJ2-1; possible D gene TRBD2, 6 bases. CDR3 size: 13 residues. Looked up from germline, CDR1 is MNHNS and CDR2 is SASEGT. The CDR3 loop is CASRLAEYNGQFF. DNA for the CDR3: TGTGCCAGCAGATTAGCGGAGTACAATGGGCAGTTCTTC.

A remark on this clonotype: Germline is not matched at one junction end, which may reflect a read error. V gene TRBV7-6 combines with J gene TRBJ2-5; TRBD2 is a possible D gene (5 bases). The CDR3 totals 11 residues. Germline V gene lookup returns CDR1 SGHVS and CDR2 FNYEAQ. This CDR3 reads CASGFRETRYF. In nucleotides, the CDR3 is TGTGCCAGCGGCTTTAGGGAGACCCGGTACTTC.

There are many counts of this clonotype. This chain links TRBV20-1 with TRBJ2-7, with 8 nucleotides matching TRBD2. J lost 5 bases, V lost 3 bases, and 15 bases had no gene match. Germline CDR1 DFQATT, CDR2 SNEGSKA (reference sequence). CDR3 length: 16 residues. CDR3 loop: CSASWGGGRIVNEQYF. The CDR3 nucleotides are TGCAGTGCTAGCTGGGGTGGCGGGAGGATAGTGAACGAGCAGTACTTC.

Ten or more counts support this clonotype. The J gene is TRBJ2-2, the V gene TRBV12-3 or TRBV12-4, with unresolved D. CDR3 length: 12 residues. V was trimmed by 3 bases and J by 3 bases, leaving 2 bases between them. Here the CDR3 reads CASSFHTGELFF. CDR3 coding DNA: TGTGCCAGCAGTTTTCACACCGGGGAGCTGTTTTTT.

A word on this clonotype: Given a much more abundant clone one base away, this may be a read error. The chain employs TRBV19 and TRBJ2-5; TRBD2 matches 12 bases. V lost 5 bases and J lost 5; bases outside the gene matches: 9. CDR1 and CDR2 (germline): LNHDA, SQIVND (reference sequence). The CDR3 spans 16 residues. The CDR3 protein is CASSGRLAGASETQYF. CDR3 bases: TGTGCCAGTAGTGGCCGACTAGCGGGAGCGTCGGAGACCCAGTACTTC.

The J gene is TRBJ2-3, the V gene TRBV28; D remains unclear. Germline V CDR1 and CDR2: MDHEN, SYDVKM. V lost 9 bases and J 2 bases, leaving 12 bases between the germline ends. The CDR3 loop spans 13 amino acids. In nucleotides, the CDR3 is TGTGCCAGTACTTTGTCCCACACAGATACGCAGTATTTT. Translated: CASTLSHTDTQYF.

This clonotype was observed at least ten times. The rearrangement joins TRBV20-1 to TRBJ2-7, with 8 bases lining up with TRBD1. The V gene end was trimmed by 4 bases and the J gene end by 3 bases; junction bases not matched to a gene: 8. This CDR3 region has 14 residues. The germline V gene has CDR1 DFQATT and CDR2 SNEGSKA (reference sequence). The chain's CDR3 is CSATDRGSLYEQYF. CDR3 DNA: TGCAGTGCTACCGACAGGGGTTCCCTCTACGAGCAGTACTTC.

This clonotype was recorded at least ten times. The rearrangement uses TRBV20-1 and TRBJ2-1; D is unresolved. Germline V gene lookup returns CDR1 DFQATT and CDR2 SNEGSKA (reference sequence). The CDR3 is 11 residues long. Trimming stripped 4 bases from V and 6 bases from J, with 7 bases between. The CDR3 reads CSAKGPNEQFF. The CDR3 nucleotides are TGCAGTGCTAAGGGTCCCAATGAGCAGTTCTTC.

Ten or more counts support this clonotype. This chain uses TRBV20-1 with TRBJ2-7, with 14 positions matching TRBD2. This CDR3 comprises 16 residues. V lost 0 bases, J lost 4 bases, and 5 bases stayed unmatched. Germline values: CDR1 DFQATT, CDR2 SNEGSKA (reference sequence). The DNA for the CDR3 is TGCAGTGCTAGAGACAACAGACTAGCGGGAGGGTACGAGCAGTACTTC. This sequence encodes CSARDNRLAGGYEQYF.

Regarding this clonotype: One base away lies a much larger clone, so this may be a sequencing read error. The rearrangement joins TRBV30 to TRBJ2-7; 7 nucleotides align to TRBD1. There are 13 residues in the CDR3. Germline V lookup: CDR1 GTSNPN, CDR2 SVGIG (reference sequence). V lost 3 bases and J lost 8; bases outside the gene matches: 10. CDR3 sequence reads: CAWRRDRPYKQYF. CDR3 in DNA: TGTGCCTGGAGGAGGGACAGACCTTACAAGCAGTACTTC.

This clonotype has a count of ten or more. The chain joins TRBV9 to TRBJ1-5; the D gene is possibly TRBD1 (6 bases). The CDR3 is 14 residues long. Trimming removed 3 bases at V and 4 bases at J, with 11 bases between. Germline CDR1 is SGDLS and CDR2 is YYNGEE. In DNA form, the CDR3 reads TGTGCCAGCAGCGCAGGGGACGGTAATCAGCCCCAGCATTTT. Its protein product is CASSAGDGNQPQHF.

This clonotype came up many times. The chain recombines TRBV30 with TRBJ1-6, with D possibly being TRBD1 (5 bases). The length of the CDR3 is 13 residues. The V gene lost 3 bases and the J gene lost 8 bases, with 11 bases spanning the gap. The germline CDR1 and CDR2 sequences are GTSNPN and SVGIG (reference sequence). Written as DNA, the CDR3 is TGTGCCTGGAGGGGCCAGGGCGATTCACCCCTCCACTTT. Its protein is CAWRGQGDSPLHF. Full variable domain (rest looked up from reference TRBV30 and TRBJ1-6): SQTIHQWPATLVQPVGSPLSLECTVEGTSNPNLYWYRQAAGRGLQLLFYSVGIGQISSEVPQNLSASRPQDRQFILSSKKLLLSDSGFYLCAWRGQGDSPLHFGNGTRLTVT.

This clonotype was counted at least ten times. V and J are TRBV14 and TRBJ2-7, with D possibly being TRBD1 or TRBD2 (5 bases each). The CDR3 runs 16 residues. Trimming removed 4 bases at V and 8 bases at J, with 24 bases between. CDR1 is SGHDN and CDR2 is FVKESK in the germline V gene. The CDR3 nucleotides are TGTGCCAGCAGCCTCCCCGGGACGGACTCCTCCGGAAAGCAGTACTTC. Its protein product is CASSLPGTDSSGKQYF.